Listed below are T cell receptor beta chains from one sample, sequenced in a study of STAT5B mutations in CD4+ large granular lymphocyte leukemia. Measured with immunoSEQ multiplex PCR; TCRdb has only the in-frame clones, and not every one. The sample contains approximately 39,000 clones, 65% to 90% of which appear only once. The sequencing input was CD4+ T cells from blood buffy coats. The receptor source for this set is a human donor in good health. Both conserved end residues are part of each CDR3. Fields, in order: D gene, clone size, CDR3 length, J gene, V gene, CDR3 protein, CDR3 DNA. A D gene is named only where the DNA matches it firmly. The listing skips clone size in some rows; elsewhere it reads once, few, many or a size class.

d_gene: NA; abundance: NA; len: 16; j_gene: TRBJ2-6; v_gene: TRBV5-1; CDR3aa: CASSTDGISGANVLTF; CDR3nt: TGCGCCAGCAGCACGGACGGAATCTCTGGGGCCAACGTCCTGACTTTC
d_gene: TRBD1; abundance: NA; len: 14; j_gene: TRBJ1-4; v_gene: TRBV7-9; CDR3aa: CASSRQGFNEKLFF; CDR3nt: TGTGCCAGCAGCCGACAGGGGTTTAATGAAAAACTGTTTTTT
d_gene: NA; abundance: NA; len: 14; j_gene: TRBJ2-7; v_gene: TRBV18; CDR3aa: CASSPPGRAYEQYF; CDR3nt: TGTGCCAGCTCACCACCGGGAAGGGCCTACGAGCAGTACTTC
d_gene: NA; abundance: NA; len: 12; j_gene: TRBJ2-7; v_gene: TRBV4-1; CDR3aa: CASSQDTPEQYF; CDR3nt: TGCGCCAGCAGCCAAGACACGCCCGAGCAGTACTTC
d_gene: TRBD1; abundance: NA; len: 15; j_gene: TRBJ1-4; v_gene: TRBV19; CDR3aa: CASSIPQGAKEKLFF; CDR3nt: TGTGCCAGTAGTATCCCGCAGGGGGCAAAGGAAAAACTGTTTTTT
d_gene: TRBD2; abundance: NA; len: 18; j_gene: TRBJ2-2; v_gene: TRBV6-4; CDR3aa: CASSPGGASVANTGELFF; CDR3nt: TGTGCCAGCAGCCCCGGGGGGGCTAGCGTCGCGAACACCGGGGAGCTGTTTTTT
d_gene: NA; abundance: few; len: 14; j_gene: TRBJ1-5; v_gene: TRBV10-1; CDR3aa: CAILNKPSNQPQHF; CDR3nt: TGCGCCATTTTAAACAAACCTAGCAATCAGCCCCAGCATTTT
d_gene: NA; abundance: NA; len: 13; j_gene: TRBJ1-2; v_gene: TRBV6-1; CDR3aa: CASIRGLSYGYTF; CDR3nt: TGTGCCAGCATCCGGGGGTTAAGCTATGGCTACACCTTC
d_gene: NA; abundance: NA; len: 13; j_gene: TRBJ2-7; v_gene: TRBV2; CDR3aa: CASSPFEALKQYF; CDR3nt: TGTGCCAGCAGCCCCTTCGAGGCCTTAAAGCAGTACTTC
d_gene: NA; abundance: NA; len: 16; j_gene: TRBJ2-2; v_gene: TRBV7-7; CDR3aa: CASSQGTSSNTGELFF; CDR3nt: TGTGCTAGCAGCCAAGGGACATCTTCGAACACCGGGGAGCTGTTTTTT
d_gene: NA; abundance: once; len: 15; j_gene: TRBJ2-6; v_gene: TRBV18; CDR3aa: CASSVGASGANVLTF; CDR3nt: TGTGCCAGCTCAGTAGGGGCGTCTGGGGCCAACGTCCTGACTTTC
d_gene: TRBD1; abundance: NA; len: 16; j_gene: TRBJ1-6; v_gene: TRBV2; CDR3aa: CASSDPWTGINSPLHF; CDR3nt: TGTGCCAGCAGTGACCCTTGGACAGGGATCAATTCACCCCTCCACTTT
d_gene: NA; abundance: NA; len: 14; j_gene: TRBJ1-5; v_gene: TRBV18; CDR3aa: CASSLGISNQPQHF; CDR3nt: TGTGCCAGCTCATTGGGGATCAGCAATCAGCCCCAGCATTTT
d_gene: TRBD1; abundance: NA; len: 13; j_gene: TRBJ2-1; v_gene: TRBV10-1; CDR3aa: CASSGGQHNEQFF; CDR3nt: TGCGCCAGCAGTGGGGGACAGCACAATGAGCAGTTCTTC
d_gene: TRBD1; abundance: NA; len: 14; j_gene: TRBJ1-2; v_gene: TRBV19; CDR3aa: CASSEGGAGYGYTF; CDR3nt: TGTGCCAGTAGTGAAGGGGGCGCAGGCTATGGCTACACCTTC
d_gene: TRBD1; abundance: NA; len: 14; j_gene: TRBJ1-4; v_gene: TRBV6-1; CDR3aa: CASKGQAANEKLFF; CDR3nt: TGTGCCAGTAAGGGACAGGCGGCTAATGAAAAACTGTTTTTT
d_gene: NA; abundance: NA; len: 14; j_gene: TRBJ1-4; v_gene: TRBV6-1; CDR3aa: CASSEGGANEKLFF; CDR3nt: TGTGCCAGCAGTGAAGGAGGGGCTAATGAAAAACTGTTTTTT
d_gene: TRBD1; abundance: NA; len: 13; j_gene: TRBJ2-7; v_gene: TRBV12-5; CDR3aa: CASGRDRGYEQYF; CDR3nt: TGTGCTAGTGGCCGGGACAGGGGCTACGAGCAGTACTTC
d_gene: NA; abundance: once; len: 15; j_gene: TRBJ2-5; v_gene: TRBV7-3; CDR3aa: CASSLMGSQGETQYF; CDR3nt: TGTGCCAGCAGCTTAATGGGGTCTCAAGGGGAGACCCAGTACTTC
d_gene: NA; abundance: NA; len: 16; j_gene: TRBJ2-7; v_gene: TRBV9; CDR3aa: CASSVGDREGAYEQYF; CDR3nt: TGTGCCAGCAGCGTAGGCGACAGGGAGGGGGCCTACGAGCAGTACTTC
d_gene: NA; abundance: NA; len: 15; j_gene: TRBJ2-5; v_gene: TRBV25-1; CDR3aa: CASSTSETFQETQYF; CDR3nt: TGTGCCAGCAGTACCTCCGAGACCTTTCAAGAGACCCAGTACTTC
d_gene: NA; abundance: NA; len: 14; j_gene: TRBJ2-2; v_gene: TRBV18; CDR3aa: CASSRDLNTGELFF; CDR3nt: TGTGCCAGCTCGAGGGATCTGAACACCGGGGAGCTGTTTTTT
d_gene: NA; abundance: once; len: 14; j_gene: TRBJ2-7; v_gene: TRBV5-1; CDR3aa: CASSLGSASYEQYF; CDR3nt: TGCGCCAGCAGCTTGGGTAGCGCTTCCTACGAGCAGTACTTC
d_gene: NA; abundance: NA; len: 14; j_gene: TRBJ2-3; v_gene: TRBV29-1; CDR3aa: CSVYSRGLTDTQYF; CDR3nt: TGCAGCGTTTATAGCCGGGGGCTCACAGATACGCAGTATTTT
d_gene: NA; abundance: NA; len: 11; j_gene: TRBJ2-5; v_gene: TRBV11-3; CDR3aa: CASSLLETQYF; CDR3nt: TGTGCCAGCAGCTTACTAGAGACCCAGTACTTC
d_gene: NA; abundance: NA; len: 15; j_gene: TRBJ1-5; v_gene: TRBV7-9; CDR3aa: CASSSGQFSNQPQHF; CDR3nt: TGTGCCAGCAGCTCCGGACAGTTTAGCAATCAGCCCCAGCATTTT
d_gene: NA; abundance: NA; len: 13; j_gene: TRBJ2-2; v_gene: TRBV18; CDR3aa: CASSPGEAGELFF; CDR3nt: TGTGCCAGCTCACCGGGGGAAGCCGGGGAGCTGTTTTTT
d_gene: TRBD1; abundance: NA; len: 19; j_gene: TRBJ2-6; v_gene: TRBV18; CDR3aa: CASSPPGIQGAAGANVLTF; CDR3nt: TGTGCCAGCTCACCACCGGGGATACAGGGGGCGGCTGGGGCCAACGTCCTGACTTTC
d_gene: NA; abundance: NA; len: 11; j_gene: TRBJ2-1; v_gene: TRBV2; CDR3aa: CASSPGSSLFF; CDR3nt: TGTGCCAGCAGTCCCGGGTCCTCACTGTTCTTC
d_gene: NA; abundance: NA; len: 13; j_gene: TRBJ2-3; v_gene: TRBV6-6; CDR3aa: CASGAGLGDTQYF; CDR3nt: TGTGCCAGCGGAGCAGGGCTAGGGGATACGCAGTATTTT
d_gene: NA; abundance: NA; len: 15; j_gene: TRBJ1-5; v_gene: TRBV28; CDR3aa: CASSLAGTPGNPGHF; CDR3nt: TGTGCCAGCAGTTTGGCCGGGACGCCGGGAAACCCAGGACATTTT
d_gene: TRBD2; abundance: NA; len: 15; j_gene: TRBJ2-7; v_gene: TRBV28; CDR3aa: CASSLLAGVLYEQYF; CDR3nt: TGTGCCAGCAGTTTACTAGCGGGAGTATTGTACGAGCAGTACTTC
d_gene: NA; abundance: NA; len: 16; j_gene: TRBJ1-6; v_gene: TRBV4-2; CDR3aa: CASSQDGGGANSPLHF; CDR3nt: TGTGCCAGCAGCCAAGATGGGGGAGGGGCTAATTCACCCCTCCACTTT
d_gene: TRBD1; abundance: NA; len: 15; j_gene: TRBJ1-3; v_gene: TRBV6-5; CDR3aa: CASRKSGGPGNTIYF; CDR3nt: TGTGCCAGCAGGAAATCAGGGGGCCCTGGAAACACCATATATTTT
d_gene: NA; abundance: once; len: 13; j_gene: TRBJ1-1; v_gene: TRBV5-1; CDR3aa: CASSFPGRTEAFF; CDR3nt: TGCGCCAGCAGCTTCCCAGGGCGCACTGAAGCTTTCTTT
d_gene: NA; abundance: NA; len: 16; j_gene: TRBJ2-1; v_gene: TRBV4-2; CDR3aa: CASSQGSLTHYNEQFF; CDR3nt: TGTGCCAGCAGCCAAGGGTCCCTAACCCACTACAATGAGCAGTTCTTC
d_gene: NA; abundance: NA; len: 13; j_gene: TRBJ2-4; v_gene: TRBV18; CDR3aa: CASSPEVENIQYF; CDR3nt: TGTGCCAGCTCACCAGAAGTAGAAAACATTCAGTACTTC